This TCR beta chain was retrieved from a study of cytomegalovirus exposure and HLA in healthy donors. Study-wide findings and caveats: When analyzed later, the rates of TCR association showed variation by HLA locus, with DRB1 the most and HLA-C the fewest.

Primers for the PCR totalled 60 Vbeta and 13 Jbeta. Assay: immunoSEQ multiplex PCR; the TCRdb copy retains only in-frame clones and omits some. The table records 30,000 to 40,000 clones, 80% to 90% of them present only once. The CDR3 has 16 amino acids. In germline, CDR1 is SGHKS, CDR2 YYEKEE (reference sequence). V lost 4 bases, J lost 5 bases, and 21 bases lay in between. Details on this clone: Its target is not known.

This TCR was sampled from a woman between 18 and 29 years old in good health and CMV-seronegative. The chain couples TRBV5-5 to TRBJ1-1; possible D gene TRBD1, 5 bases. Sequenced sample: PBMCs. CDR3 region: CASSPTLRQGTTEAFF. For the CDR3, the DNA is TGTGCCAGCAGCCCGACCCTTAGGCAGGGAACGACTGAAGCTTTCTTT.